Presented here are 11 T cell receptor beta chains from one specimen sequenced in a study of shared clonotypes between healthy human individuals. Assay: immunoSEQ multiplex PCR; the TCRdb copy retains only in-frame clones and omits some. The sample shows 2 million to 2.5 million clones, approximately 94% of them seen only once. What was sequenced was naive CD4+ T cells sorted from blood. Subset meaning: CD45RA+ positively selected. The receptors here all came from a man aged 18-30 years in good health.

The chain joins TRBV30 to TRBJ1-4; the D gene is possibly TRBD1 (5 bases). Trimming left V 2 bases short and J 4 bases short, with 8 bases between. This CDR3 comprises 13 residues. Germline V gene data show CDR1 as GTSNPN and CDR2 as SVGIG (reference sequence). CDR3 region: CAWSRDYNEKLFF. For the CDR3, the DNA is TGTGCCTGGAGTAGGGACTATAATGAAAAACTGTTTTTT.

This chain connects TRBV29-1 to TRBJ2-1; D is possibly TRBD1 or TRBD2 (5 bases each). The germline V and J ends were trimmed by 8 bases and 4 bases, with 12 bases remaining between them. The CDR3 runs 12 residues. Germline CDR1 reads SQVTM; CDR2 reads ANQGSEA. The CDR3 protein is CSRGDGYNEQFF. The CDR3 DNA is TGCAGCAGAGGGGACGGATACAATGAGCAGTTCTTC.

On this clone itself: The same CDR3 is also encoded by other DNA sequences in this sample. This sequence joins TRBV2 and TRBJ2-2, with 7 bases lining up with TRBD2. CDR1 and CDR2 from the germline V gene are SNHLY and FYNNEI. This CDR3 is 15 amino acids long. V was clipped by 3 bases and J by 1 base; unmatched bases: 2. CDR3 in amino acids: CASSEGGGNTGELFF. The CDR3 DNA reads as TGTGCCAGCAGTGAGGGCGGGGGGAACACCGGGGAGCTGTTTTTT.

This chain joins TRBV30 and TRBJ2-2, with 9 bases aligning to TRBD1. This CDR3 comprises 13 residues. Germline V CDR1 and CDR2: GTSNPN, SVGIG (reference sequence). Losses at the gene ends were 4 bases for V and 13 bases for J; bases not matched to a gene: 10. CDR3 sequence: CAWNRDPGQGLFF. The DNA of the CDR3 is TGTGCCTGGAATCGGGACCCGGGACAGGGGCTGTTTTTT.

The chain employs TRBV19 and TRBJ1-5, with TRBD1 identical over 9 bases. The V and J ends lost 3 bases and 9 bases, in that order; junction bases with no gene match: 12. Germline CDR1 reads LNHDA; CDR2 reads SQIVND (reference sequence). The CDR3 length is 16 residues. In DNA form, the CDR3 reads TGTGCCAGTAGTATCGGTATAAGGACAGGGGTTTGGCCCCAGCATTTT. Amino acid sequence: CASSIGIRTGVWPQHF.

On this clone itself: Other DNA sequences within the sample encode an identical CDR3. The chain recombines TRBV18 with TRBJ2-2; D is unclear. Trimming left V 3 bases short and J 4 bases short, with 3 bases between. Per germline, CDR1 KGHSH and CDR2 LQKENI. The CDR3 is made up of 12 amino acids. The CDR3 here is CASSPSTGELFF. In DNA, the CDR3 is TGTGCCAGCTCACCCAGCACCGGGGAGCTGTTTTTT.

The chain is built from TRBV18 and TRBJ2-7; 11 bases match TRBD2. This CDR3 comprises 17 residues. Trimming took 2 bases from V and 0 from J; bases not matched to a gene: 6. CDR1 and CDR2 from the germline V gene are KGHSH and LQKENI. CDR3 DNA: TGTGCCAGCTCACCAGCTAGCGGGGGGCAAAGCTCCTACGAGCAGTACTTC. Residues: CASSPASGGQSSYEQYF.

As to this clone: This same CDR3 is encoded by further DNA sequences in the sample. This rearrangement joins TRBV2 to TRBJ2-7; the match to TRBD1 covers 11 bases. The CDR3 is made up of 15 amino acids. The germline V gene has CDR1 SNHLY and CDR2 FYNNEI. With V trimmed by 3 bases and J by 1 base, 2 bases remained unmatched. The CDR3: CASSEGTGGSYEQYF. DNA for the CDR3: TGTGCCAGCAGTGAGGGGACAGGGGGATCCTACGAGCAGTACTTC.

The chain joins TRBV23-1 to TRBJ2-7, with D perhaps matching TRBD2 (6 bases). TRBV23-1 is annotated as an ORF whose role is uncertain. V was shortened by 6 bases and J by 5 bases, with 23 bases between the two germline ends. The CDR3 consists of 16 residues. The CDR3 DNA sequence: TGCGCCAGCAGGGAGTGGGGGAGGCGGCAGAAGAACGAGCAGTACTTC. Amino acid sequence: CASREWGRRQKNEQYF.

V and J are TRBV28 and TRBJ1-2; a possible D gene is TRBD1 (6 bases). The V gene's germline CDR1 is MDHEN and CDR2 SYDVKM. V gave up 4 bases and J gave up 0 bases, with 12 bases separating them. The CDR3 totals 15 residues. CDR3 DNA sequence: TGTGCCAGCAGTTCCCCTAGACAGGCTAACTATGGCTACACCTTC. Amino acids: CASSSPRQANYGYTF.

V and J are TRBV7-2 and TRBJ1-5; 9 bases are shared with TRBD1. Germline lookup yields CDR1 SGHTA and CDR2 FQGNSA. The trim removed 5 bases at V and 9 bases at J, leaving 8 bases unmatched. CDR3 length equals 14 residues. As DNA, the CDR3 is TGTGCCAGCAGCGCGGGACAGGGCGGGTCGCCCCAGCATTTT. This encodes CASSAGQGGSPQHF.